The 20 T cell receptor beta chains in this list originate from one sample, sequenced in a study of cytomegalovirus exposure and HLA in healthy donors. Amplification used 60 Vbeta primers and 13 Jbeta primers. Assay: immunoSEQ multiplex PCR; the TCRdb copy retains only in-frame clones and omits some. The repertoire holds approximately 140,000 clones, over 70% seen once, with roughly 6.7% in the top ten. The sequencing sample was made of PBMCs. Receptors were obtained from a woman in her thirties or forties in good health and CMV-seropositive.

This rearrangement joins TRBV20-1 to TRBJ2-1, with TRBD1 as a possible D gene (7 bases). The length of the CDR3 is 11 residues. Germline assignment: CDR1 DFQATT and CDR2 SNEGSKA (reference sequence). CDR3 coding DNA: TGCGCGGGACAGACTTACAATGAGCAGTTCTTC. The encoded protein is CAGQTYNEQFF.

This clone appeared a single time. This chain links TRBV18 with TRBJ1-3; TRBD1 aligns across 7 bases. Germline CDR1 reads KGHSH; CDR2 reads LQKENI. This CDR3 is built from 14 residues. V lost 3 bases and J lost 5; bases outside the gene matches: 4. The CDR3 DNA is TGTGCCAGCTCACCTTCGACAGGGCGAAACACCATATATTTT. Translating gives CASSPSTGRNTIYF.

The chain has TRBV30 and TRBJ1-4; unclear D gene. This CDR3 spans 15 amino acids. V was clipped by 2 bases and J by 2 bases, with 12 bases between them. The germline V gene encodes CDR1 GTSNPN and CDR2 SVGIG (reference sequence). The CDR3 loop reads CAWSSRSVTNEKLFF. The CDR3 bases are TGTGCCTGGAGTTCCCGAAGCGTCACTAATGAAAAACTGTTTTTT.

The V and J genes are TRBV5-1 and TRBJ2-7; tentative D call: TRBD2 (5 bases). The germline V gene encodes CDR1 SGHRS and CDR2 YFSETQ. The V and J ends lost 4 bases and 0 bases respectively, with 14 bases between them. The CDR3 sequence is 15 residues long. The CDR3 DNA follows: TGCGCCAGCAGCACCTCTTCGGAGGTCTCCTACGAGCAGTACTTC. This translates into CASSTSSEVSYEQYF.

The genes are TRBV25-1 and TRBJ1-1; weak D call: TRBD1 (6 bases). The V end lost 6 bases, the J end lost 1 base, and 12 bases lay between the germline ends. The CDR3 is 14 residues long. Germline V gene sequence: CDR1 MGHDK, CDR2 SYGVNS. The CDR3 bases are TGTGCCAGCAGCCCGGGACATTGGAACACTGAAGCTTTCTTT. Protein product: CASSPGHWNTEAFF.

The gene calls are TRBV9 and TRBJ2-5; D not resolved. Trimming took 2 bases from V and 5 from J, leaving 10 bases between them. The CDR3 extends over 13 amino acids. CDR1 and CDR2 from the germline V gene are SGDLS and YYNGEE. The CDR3 nucleotides are TGTGCCAGCAGCGTCTCTTCGTCTGAGACCCAGTACTTC. Translation gives CASSVSSSETQYF.

The V gene is TRBV4-1, the J gene TRBJ2-3, with 7 bases lining up with TRBD1. Germline V CDR1 and CDR2: MGHRA, YSYEKL. The CDR3 is 16 amino acids. The trim removed 3 bases at V and 0 bases at J, leaving 6 bases unmatched. In nucleotides, the CDR3 is TGCGCCAGCAGCCATAACAGGGGCACTAGCACAGATACGCAGTATTTT. It is translated as CASSHNRGTSTDTQYF.

The CDR3: CAIALGGKETQYF. The CDR3 coding sequence is TGTGCCATCGCCCTCGGGGGGAAAGAGACCCAGTACTTC. This rearrangement joins TRBV10-3 to TRBJ2-5, with TRBD2 matching 7 bases. Germline CDR1 is ENHRY and CDR2 is SYGVKD. The V and J ends lost 8 bases and 3 bases, in that order; junction bases with no gene match: 6. CDR3 length: 13 amino acids.

The CDR3: CASSRQGASTDTQYF. The CDR3 nucleotides are TGCGCCAGCAGTAGACAGGGAGCCAGCACAGATACGCAGTATTTT. The V call is TRBV10-1, the J call TRBJ2-3, with 7 bases that match TRBD1. The CDR3 runs 15 residues. Germline V CDR1 and CDR2: WNHNN, SYGVQD (reference sequence). V shed 5 bases, J shed 0 bases, and the junction held 5 bases outside the gene matches.

V is TRBV7-9 and J is TRBJ2-1; 8 nucleotides match TRBD2. Germline assignment: CDR1 SEHNR and CDR2 FQNEAQ (reference sequence). With 3 bases clipped from V and 6 bases from J, the junction kept 4 bases outside the gene matches. This CDR3 is built from 14 residues. CDR3 DNA sequence: TGTGCCAGCAGCTTCGGGGGGGGGCGCAATGAGCAGTTCTTC. Translation gives CASSFGGGRNEQFF.

The chain employs TRBV6-1 and TRBJ1-5; D is undetermined. The germline CDR1 and CDR2 sequences are MNHNS and SASEGT. CDR3 length: 12 amino acids. The V and J ends lost 1 base and 11 bases respectively, with 9 bases between them. CDR3 loop: CASSEGLRSQHF. The CDR3 DNA reads as TGTGCCAGCAGTGAAGGGCTGAGGTCCCAGCATTTT.

This chain uses TRBV6-1 with TRBJ1-1; the match to TRBD1 covers 9 bases. Losses at the gene ends were 7 bases for V and 0 bases for J; bases not matched to a gene: 6. This CDR3 has 15 amino acids. Germline V gene data show CDR1 as MNHNS and CDR2 as SASEGT. CDR3 sequence reads: CASKGDRAMNTEAFF. CDR3 coding DNA: TGTGCCAGCAAAGGGGACAGGGCAATGAACACTGAAGCTTTCTTT.

The V and J genes are TRBV7-2 and TRBJ2-2; 7 nucleotides agree with TRBD1. Trimming cost V 5 bases and J 5 bases; bases outside gene matches: 8. CDR1 and CDR2 from the germline V gene are SGHTA and FQGNSA. The CDR3 sequence is 15 residues long. CDR3 in DNA: TGTGCCAGCAGCCCCCTAGAGGGGGCTACCGGGGAGCTGTTTTTT. It specifies CASSPLEGATGELFF.

Notes on this clone: One junction end does not reproduce the germline sequence, and a read error may be involved. The gene calls are TRBV4-2 and TRBJ2-3; no clear D. CDR3 length: 15 amino acids. Looked up from germline, CDR1 is LGHNA and CDR2 is YNFKEQ. CDR3 sequence reads: CASSQLETSTDTQYF. As DNA, the CDR3 is TGTGCCAGTAGCCAGCTCGAAACTAGCACAGATACGCAGTATTTT.

V and J are TRBV6-5 and TRBJ2-7, with a possible D match to TRBD1 (6 bases). This CDR3 has 13 amino acids. Germline CDR1 MNHEY, CDR2 SVGAGI. V gave up 4 bases and J gave up 5 bases, with 12 bases separating them. This CDR3 reads CASSLKGDHEQYF. The CDR3 bases are TGTGCCAGCAGTTTAAAGGGGGACCACGAGCAGTACTTC.

V usage is TRBV19 and J usage is TRBJ1-1; TRBD1 matches at 8 bases. CDR1 and CDR2 from the germline V gene are LNHDA and SQIVND (reference sequence). The CDR3 runs to 14 residues. J was trimmed by 8 bases and V by 8 bases; bases with no gene match: 13. The DNA for the CDR3 is TGTGCCAGTCGGACAGGGCTGAGAACTACAGAAGCTTTCTTT. Its translation: CASRTGLRTTEAFF. Complete variable domain (other parts from reference TRBV19 and TRBJ1-1): DGGITQSPKYLFRKEGQNVTLSCEQNLNHDAMYWYRQDPGQGLRLIYYSQIVNDFQKGDIAEGYSVSREKKESFPLTVTSAQKNPTAFYLCASRTGLRTTEAFFGQGTRLTVV.

The chain links TRBV11-2 to TRBJ2-7, with 11 bases fitting TRBD1. Germline V gene data show CDR1 as SGHAT and CDR2 as FQNNGV. This CDR3 is built from 16 residues. The J segment lost 7 bases and the V segment lost 4 bases, leaving 12 bases of the junction unmatched. The CDR3, as DNA: TGTGCCAGCAGCTCAGTGTCAGGACAGGGGGCATGGGAGCAGTACTTC. Translation gives CASSSVSGQGAWEQYF.

This rearrangement joins TRBV6-5 to TRBJ1-2; D is undetermined. The CDR3 runs to 13 residues. V lost 6 bases and J 8 bases, leaving 16 bases between the germline ends. Germline loops: CDR1 MNHEY, CDR2 SVGAGI. The CDR3 spells CASSHPGSEGYTF. The CDR3 DNA is TGTGCCAGCAGCCACCCGGGTTCGGAGGGCTACACCTTC.

In this sample, this clone turned up once. The chain uses TRBV7-3 and TRBJ2-3; D is uncertain. Germline loops: CDR1 SGHTA, CDR2 FQGTGA. This CDR3 contains 15 residues. V gave up 2 bases and J gave up 0 bases, with 9 bases separating them. In nucleotides, the CDR3 is TGTGCCAGCAGCTTAGGAGACGGTAGCACAGATACGCAGTATTTT. Translation gives CASSLGDGSTDTQYF. Supplemented by reference TRBV7-3 and TRBJ2-3, the full variable domain reads GAGVSQTPSNKVTEKGKYVELRCDPISGHTALYWYRQSLGQGPEFLIYFQGTGAADDSGLPNDRFFAVRPEGSVSTLKIQRTERGDSAVYLCASSLGDGSTDTQYFGPGTRLTVL.

This rearrangement joins TRBV19 to TRBJ1-5, with unresolved D. Germline values: CDR1 LNHDA, CDR2 SQIVND (reference sequence). Trimming removed 7 bases at V and 0 bases at J, with 13 bases between. This CDR3 is built from 15 residues. CDR3 DNA sequence: TGTGCCAGTAAGGATGACAATTATAGCAATCAGCCCCAGCATTTT. It is translated as CASKDDNYSNQPQHF.